The 24 T cell receptor beta chains listed next were all sequenced from one sample in a study of T cells in Graves' hyperthyroidism and ophthalmopathy. Template material for amplifying TCR beta CDR3 regions consisted of RNA transcripts. A first-round RT-PCR of the TCR CDR3 used the HTBI primer set. Each CDR3 protein is one row after TCRdb ran MiXCR on the multiplex PCR reads. Counted here are 380,000 or so distinct CDR3 sequences, around an eighth occurring once; the ten biggest clones make up around 20%. The sample consisted of blood. These TCRs come from a young man with Graves' hyperthyroidism that later progressed to Graves' ophthalmopathy.

In this sample, this clonotype turned up a few times. The chain combines TRBV18 with TRBJ1-3; no definite D call. The germline V and J ends were trimmed by 3 bases and 2 bases, with 5 bases remaining between them. The CDR3 is 13 residues long. The V gene's germline CDR1 is KGHSH and CDR2 LQKENI. CDR3 sequence (DNA): TGTGCCAGCTCACCCAGCGCTGGAAACACCATATATTTT. Its protein is CASSPSAGNTIYF.

This clonotype was observed a handful of times. As DNA, the CDR3 is TGCAGTGCGCCCCCTAGCGGGGGGGTTACCGGGGAGCTGTTTTTT. This translates into CSAPPSGGVTGELFF. The rearrangement links TRBV20-1 to TRBJ2-2; 12 bases agree with TRBD2. The CDR3 runs 15 residues. CDR1 and CDR2 (germline): DFQATT, SNEGSKA (reference sequence). The V segment lost 6 bases and the J segment 5 bases; nucleotides outside the gene matches: 7.

The rearrangement uses TRBV6-1 and TRBJ1-5; no clear D. V gave up 1 base and J gave up 4 bases, with 5 bases separating them. The CDR3 consists of 13 residues. CDR1 and CDR2 from the germline V gene are MNHNS and SASEGT. The DNA of the CDR3 is TGTGCCAGCAGTGAAGGACGGAATCAGCCCCAGCATTTT. Protein sequence: CASSEGRNQPQHF.

V gene TRBV2 combines with J gene TRBJ2-1; 12 nucleotides line up with TRBD2. This CDR3 contains 16 residues. V lost 4 bases, J lost 6 bases, and 7 bases stayed unmatched. The germline gives CDR1 SNHLY, CDR2 FYNNEI. CDR3 in amino acids: CASSAGLAGLFNEQFF. The DNA for the CDR3 is TGTGCCAGCAGTGCGGGACTAGCGGGCCTCTTCAATGAGCAGTTCTTC.

Of note for this clonotype: A much larger clone sits a single nucleotide away, making a read error possible. The rearrangement joins TRBV6-5 to TRBJ2-5, with 7 bases identical to TRBD2. The CDR3 runs 16 residues. Per the germline V gene, CDR1 is MNHEY and CDR2 is SVGAGI. This CDR3 reads CVSSYRSSGTKETQYF. In DNA form, the CDR3 reads TGTGTCAGCAGTTACAGGTCTAGCGGTACGAAAGAGACCCAGTACTTC.

This clonotype was seen many times. Relative to the germline gene, one junction end is altered; a read error may explain this. The rearrangement joins TRBV5-1 to TRBJ2-1; 9 nucleotides line up with TRBD1. CDR1 is SGHRS, CDR2 YFSETQ, per germline. There are 13 residues in the CDR3. The CDR3 bases are TGTGCCAGCACAACGGGACAGGGCAATGAGCAGTTCTTC. Protein: CASTTGQGNEQFF.

The V gene is TRBV18, the J gene TRBJ2-7; D might be TRBD1 (5 bases). The length of the CDR3 is 14 residues. Trimming stripped 2 bases from V and 5 bases from J, with 13 bases between. In germline, CDR1 is KGHSH, CDR2 LQKENI. The CDR3 protein is CASSPSGSANEQYF. The DNA of the CDR3 is TGTGCCAGCTCACCATCAGGGTCTGCGAACGAGCAGTACTTC.

The sample holds many counts of this clonotype. J is TRBJ2-5 and V is TRBV7-9; D remains unclear. V was cut by 5 bases and J by 5 bases, with 12 bases left in between. Germline V gives CDR1 SEHNR, CDR2 FQNEAQ (reference sequence). This CDR3 region has 13 residues. CDR3 protein: CASSPPRSETQYF. The CDR3 nucleotides are TGTGCCAGCAGCCCACCGAGGTCCGAGACCCAGTACTTC. Filled out from reference TRBV7-9 and TRBJ2-5, the complete variable domain reads DTGVSQNPRHKITKRGQNVTFRCDPISEHNRLYWYRQTLGQGPEFLTYFQNEAQLEKSRLLSDRFSAERPKGSFSTLEIQRTEQGDSAMYLCASSPPRSETQYFGPGTRLLVL.

This clonotype was seen ten or more times. J is TRBJ1-1 and V is TRBV15; 8 bases align to TRBD1. The CDR3 is 15 amino acids. Germline CDR1 and CDR2: LNHNV and YYDKDF (reference sequence). Trimming at V came to 1 base and at J to 11 bases, leaving 12 bases not matched to a gene. CDR3 amino acids: CATSRGGTGRLGAFF. In DNA, the CDR3 is TGTGCCACCAGCAGAGGAGGGACAGGACGATTGGGGGCTTTCTTT.

This clonotype showed up many times. The chain uses TRBV28 and TRBJ2-3; D is uncertain. This CDR3 region has 12 residues. V gave up 5 bases and J gave up 3 bases, with 6 bases separating them. Germline lookup yields CDR1 MDHEN and CDR2 SYDVKM. In DNA form, the CDR3 reads TGTGCCAGCAGTATGCAGACAGATACGCAGTATTTT. This translates into CASSMQTDTQYF.

V gene TRBV9 combines with J gene TRBJ2-5, with D maybe TRBD1 (5 bases). Germline values: CDR1 SGDLS, CDR2 YYNGEE. Trimming pared 0 bases from V and 2 bases from J, leaving 11 bases between. The CDR3 covers 15 residues. CDR3 loop: CASSVGQTFQETQYF. As DNA, the CDR3 is TGTGCCAGCAGCGTAGGACAGACTTTTCAAGAGACCCAGTACTTC.

This clonotype was counted ten times or more. The chain couples TRBV12-3 or TRBV12-4 to TRBJ2-5; no firm D call. The CDR3 spans 13 residues. V shed 5 bases and J shed 5 bases, with 12 bases lying between them. The CDR3 region has the DNA TGTGCCAGCAGTCCCATGGGTCTGGAGACCCAGTACTTC. It translates to CASSPMGLETQYF.

The chain couples TRBV9 to TRBJ2-3; 7 bases are a match to TRBD1. Unmatched junction bases numbered 5, after V lost 1 base and J lost 0 bases. The CDR3 consists of 16 residues. Looked up from germline, CDR1 is SGDLS and CDR2 is YYNGEE. CDR3 coding DNA: TGTGCCAGCAGCGTAAGAGGGGGCTCAAGCACAGATACGCAGTATTTT. Translation: CASSVRGGSSTDTQYF.

This clonotype appeared a few times. The chain employs TRBV20-1 and TRBJ2-7; D is unclear. This CDR3 has 14 amino acids. Per germline, CDR1 DFQATT and CDR2 SNEGSKA (reference sequence). V lost 2 bases and J 5 bases, leaving 16 bases between the germline ends. CDR3 bases: TGCAGTGCTAGAAGGAACCTTAGAGCCCACGAGCAGTACTTC. Its protein is CSARRNLRAHEQYF.

This chain connects TRBV7-9 to TRBJ1-2; 7 bases agree with TRBD1. This CDR3 has 15 amino acids. Germline V gene lookup returns CDR1 SEHNR and CDR2 FQNEAQ (reference sequence). The V and J ends lost 5 bases and 1 base, in that order; junction bases with no gene match: 7. CDR3 in amino acids: CASSDWDSVNYGYTF. DNA for the CDR3: TGTGCCAGCAGCGACTGGGACAGTGTTAACTATGGCTACACCTTC.

The table lists this clonotype with many counts. The chain carries TRBV3-1 and TRBJ1-2, with unresolved D. The CDR3 is made up of 14 amino acids. Trimming removed 3 bases from V and 4 bases from J, with 12 bases in between. Germline V lookup: CDR1 LGHDT, CDR2 YNNKEL (reference sequence). CDR3 sequence reads: CASSQQVNSYGYTF. CDR3 nucleotides: TGTGCCAGCAGCCAGCAGGTTAATAGCTATGGCTACACCTTC.

The rearrangement uses TRBV5-1 and TRBJ2-3; a weak D match, TRBD1 (6 bases). Trimming left V 4 bases short and J 6 bases short, with 21 bases between. The V gene's germline CDR1 is SGHRS and CDR2 YFSETQ. CDR3 length: 16 amino acids. The CDR3 loop is CASSALVGADTDTQYF. The CDR3 nucleotides are TGCGCCAGCAGCGCCTTAGTGGGGGCTGACACCGATACGCAGTATTTT.

The sample holds a few counts of this clonotype. The CDR3 DNA follows: TGCGCCAGCAGCATCATTCGGGACAGGGGTATTTTTTTGGATACGCAGTATTTT. The encoded protein is CASSIIRDRGIFLDTQYF. The V gene is TRBV5-1, the J gene TRBJ2-3; TRBD1 aligns across 10 bases. The trim removed 4 bases at V and 6 bases at J, leaving 17 bases unmatched. CDR3 length equals 18 residues. Germline CDR1 SGHRS, CDR2 YFSETQ.

At least ten counts were recorded for this clonotype. This chain connects TRBV19 to TRBJ1-1; no reliable D call. This CDR3 has 13 residues. V was cut by 2 bases and J by 4 bases, with 8 bases left in between. From germline, CDR1 is LNHDA and CDR2 SQIVND (reference sequence). Written as DNA, the CDR3 is TGTGCCAGTAGTATAAACGCGGCCACTGAAGCTTTCTTT. Residues: CASSINAATEAFF.

In this sample, this clonotype turned up a few times. The chain joins TRBV11-2 to TRBJ2-5, with 8 nucleotides matching TRBD1. Germline CDR1 SGHAT, CDR2 FQNNGV. V shed 4 bases, J shed 5 bases, and the junction held 9 bases outside the gene matches. CDR3 length: 15 residues. CDR3 amino acids: CASSSEPGQVETQYF. The CDR3 region has the DNA TGTGCCAGCAGCTCCGAGCCGGGACAGGTTGAGACCCAGTACTTC.

The chain uses TRBV6-2 or TRBV6-3 and TRBJ2-1, with D perhaps TRBD1 (6 bases). Germline-derived CDR1 and CDR2 are MNHEY and SVGEGT. This CDR3 spans 14 amino acids. Trimming pared 10 bases from V and 8 bases from J, leaving 21 bases between. The CDR3 here is CATAQGEQHDEQFF. CDR3 nucleotides: TGTGCCACCGCACAGGGCGAGCAACACGATGAGCAGTTCTTC.

V gene TRBV2 combines with J gene TRBJ1-2; no firm D call. Germline V lookup: CDR1 SNHLY, CDR2 FYNNEI. V lost 2 bases and J 9 bases, leaving 16 bases between the germline ends. The length of the CDR3 is 14 residues. CDR3 sequence: CASSEYGRSGSYTF. The CDR3 bases are TGTGCCAGCAGTGAATATGGCAGGTCCGGTAGCTACACCTTC.

About this clonotype: This may stem from a read error, because a much larger clone lies one nucleotide away. V gene TRBV12-3 or TRBV12-4 combines with J gene TRBJ2-2; no clear D gene. The V gene lost 2 bases and the J gene lost 3 bases, with 19 bases spanning the gap. This CDR3 is built from 18 residues. The CDR3 here is CASSLSVLSIAYTGELFF. The DNA of the CDR3 is TGTGCCAGCAGTTTATCCGTCTTAAGTATCGCGTACACCGGGGAGCTGTTTTTT.

This clonotype showed up just a few times. The V and J genes are TRBV4-1 and TRBJ1-5, with D maybe TRBD1 (5 bases). The CDR3 has 15 amino acids. The V and J ends lost 0 bases and 3 bases respectively, with 9 bases between them. The germline CDR1 and CDR2 sequences are MGHRA and YSYEKL. The chain's CDR3 is CASSQDSRANQPQHF. In DNA, the CDR3 is TGCGCCAGCAGCCAAGATTCCAGGGCCAATCAGCCCCAGCATTTT.